Each of the 31 T cell receptor beta chains below was sequenced from the same sample in a study of blood T cell repertoires in COVID-19. The table came from immunoSEQ multiplex PCR; TCRdb's copy has only in-frame clones and leaves some out. The data hold about 150,000 clones, with roughly 86% observed a single time. The material sequenced was peripheral blood. The receptors come from a woman older than 75 with COVID-19, enrolled during active disease.

The chain joins TRBV2 to TRBJ1-5, with D possibly matching TRBD1 (5 bases). This CDR3 region has 13 residues. Looked up from germline, CDR1 is SNHLY and CDR2 is FYNNEI. Deletions cut 6 bases from V and 2 bases from J, with 8 bases between. For the CDR3, the DNA is TGTGCCAGCAGCGTCAGGGGCAATCAGCCCCAGCATTTT. As protein: CASSVRGNQPQHF.

The CDR3 sequence is CASSPMEASRGEQYF. As DNA, the CDR3 is TGTGCCAGCAGCCCCATGGAGGCGAGCAGGGGCGAGCAGTACTTC. The chain is built from TRBV7-8 and TRBJ2-7, with a weak D call TRBD1 (6 bases). V shed 5 bases and J shed 6 bases, with 20 bases lying between them. Germline CDR1 reads SGHVS; CDR2 reads FQNEAQ. The CDR3 loop spans 15 amino acids. Complete variable domain (other parts from reference TRBV7-8 and TRBJ2-7): GAGVSQSPRYKVAKRGQDVALRCDPISGHVSLFWYQQALGQGPEFLTYFQNEAQLDKSGLPSDRFFAERPEGSVSTLKIQRTQQEDSAVYLCASSPMEASRGEQYFGPGTRLTVT.

V gene TRBV25-1 combines with J gene TRBJ1-4; weak D call: TRBD1 (5 bases). The CDR3 is 16 residues long. V was clipped by 2 bases and J by 6 bases, with 16 bases between them. Germline CDR1 MGHDK, CDR2 SYGVNS. The CDR3 spells CASSEMRGTVDEKLFF. The CDR3 region has the DNA TGTGCCAGCAGTGAAATGCGGGGGACGGTAGATGAAAAACTGTTTTTT.

The genes are TRBV20-1 and TRBJ2-3, with 7 nucleotides matching TRBD2. With 3 bases clipped from V and 3 bases from J, the junction kept 12 bases outside the gene matches. The CDR3 totals 16 residues. The germline gives CDR1 DFQATT, CDR2 SNEGSKA (reference sequence). CDR3 sequence: CSASFGRGSRTDTQYF. The CDR3 coding sequence is TGCAGTGCTAGTTTTGGGCGGGGGTCGCGGACAGATACGCAGTATTTT.

This clone has a handful of counts. The genes are TRBV19 and TRBJ1-6, with D tentatively TRBD1 (6 bases). The CDR3 consists of 14 residues. V lost 6 bases to trimming and J lost 10 bases, with 16 bases between them. Per germline, CDR1 LNHDA and CDR2 SQIVND (reference sequence). CDR3 in DNA: TGTGCCAGTAGCACGGGACACCAAGGATCACCCCTCCACTTT. This translates into CASSTGHQGSPLHF.

Only one count was recorded for this clone. The chain recombines TRBV7-2 with TRBJ2-3; TRBD2 matches at 10 bases. Germline values: CDR1 SGHTA, CDR2 FQGNSA. The V segment lost 8 bases and the J segment 1 base; nucleotides outside the gene matches: 9. This CDR3 contains 16 residues. CDR3 in amino acids: CASVPSSGSRTDTQYF. DNA of the CDR3: TGTGCCAGCGTGCCCTCTAGCGGGAGCCGCACAGATACGCAGTATTTT. Full variable domain (remainder filled in from reference TRBV7-2 and TRBJ2-3): GAGVSQSPSNKVTEKGKDVELRCDPISGHTALYWYRQSLGQGLEFLIYFQGNSAPDKSGLPSDRFSAERTGGSVSTLTIQRTQQEDSAVYLCASVPSSGSRTDTQYFGPGTRLTVL.

J is TRBJ1-1 and V is TRBV19, with 10 bases lining up with TRBD1. The CDR3 runs to 17 residues. Germline V lookup: CDR1 LNHDA, CDR2 SQIVND (reference sequence). V was clipped by 2 bases and J by 1 base; unmatched bases: 7. DNA of the CDR3: TGTGCCAGTAGTATATCGACAGGGGGCTTAGGGAACACTGAAGCTTTCTTT. Its translation: CASSISTGGLGNTEAFF.

In this sample, this clone turned up a few times. The genes are TRBV12-3 or TRBV12-4 and TRBJ2-1; D remains ambiguous. V lost 2 bases to trimming and J lost 7 bases, with 9 bases between them. The CDR3 runs to 13 residues. The CDR3 spells CASSLNRWNEQFF. CDR3 in DNA: TGTGCCAGCAGTTTAAACCGGTGGAATGAGCAGTTCTTC.

The chain links TRBV29-1 to TRBJ1-2, with a weak D call TRBD1 (5 bases). Trimming left V 7 bases short and J 8 bases short, with 14 bases between. Germline CDR1 is SQVTM and CDR2 is ANQGSEA. The CDR3 extends over 11 amino acids. Written as DNA, the CDR3 is TGCAGCGCCCAGGGTGCCGAGGGCTACACCTTC. This gives the protein CSAQGAEGYTF. Looking up the rest from reference TRBV29-1 and TRBJ1-2 gives the full variable domain: SAVISQKPSRDICQRGTSLTIQCQVDSQVTMMFWYRQQPGQSLTLIATANQGSEATYESGFVIDKFPISRPNLTFSTLTVSNMSPEDSSIYLCSAQGAEGYTFGSGTRLTVV.

The chain has TRBV19 and TRBJ1-5, with TRBD1 as a possible D gene (6 bases). The CDR3 has 14 residues. Germline lookup yields CDR1 LNHDA and CDR2 SQIVND (reference sequence). Between the trimmed V and J ends, which lost 4 bases and 5 bases, there was a span of 12 bases. DNA of the CDR3: TGTGCCAGTAGTACGGACAGTGGGTATCAGCCCCAGCATTTT. Its translation is CASSTDSGYQPQHF.

The rearrangement uses TRBV4-3 and TRBJ1-1, with D unresolved. The CDR3 extends over 15 amino acids. Germline CDR1 reads LGHNA; CDR2 reads YSLEER. Deletions cut 1 base from V and 5 bases from J, with 14 bases between. The CDR3 coding sequence is TGCGCCAGCAGCCAAGTTCTAGCTCTATCGACTGAAGCTTTCTTT. Protein product: CASSQVLALSTEAFF.

This chain uses TRBV7-3 with TRBJ1-1; no clear D gene. CDR1 is SGHTA and CDR2 is FQGTGA in the germline V gene. CDR3 length: 13 residues. The ends were cut back, 5 bases at V and 3 bases at J, with 10 bases in the middle. The CDR3 DNA reads TGTGCCAGCAGCATCGACCGGGACACTGAAGCTTTCTTT. Amino acid sequence: CASSIDRDTEAFF.

This sequence joins TRBV5-4 and TRBJ1-1; the match to TRBD1 covers 11 bases. The CDR3 length is 17 residues. Unmatched junction bases numbered 11, after V lost 3 bases and J lost 4 bases. CDR1 is SGHNT and CDR2 is YYREEE in the germline V gene (reference sequence). The CDR3 region has the DNA TGTGCCAGCAGCTCGGCGGGACAGGGGGGGGTGTCCACTGAAGCTTTCTTT. This sequence encodes CASSSAGQGGVSTEAFF.

The chain links TRBV12-5 to TRBJ1-1, with D uncertain. From germline, CDR1 is LGHNT and CDR2 FRNRAP. The length of the CDR3 is 13 residues. V was cut by 2 bases and J by 6 bases, with 10 bases left in between. CDR3 DNA sequence: TGTGCTAGTGGTTTGTCTGGGAGCGCTGAAGCTTTCTTT. Translated, it gives CASGLSGSAEAFF.

The CDR3 reads CASSPTGSTEAFF. As DNA, the CDR3 is TGTGCCAGCAGTCCAACAGGGAGCACTGAAGCTTTCTTT. V usage is TRBV7-3 and J usage is TRBJ1-1; possible D gene TRBD1, 6 bases. The CDR3 is 13 amino acids. CDR1 is SGHTA, CDR2 FQGTGA, per germline. V lost 6 bases, J lost 4 bases, and 12 bases lay in between.

The chain carries TRBV6-4 and TRBJ2-2, with TRBD2 as a possible D gene (7 bases). Per the germline V gene, CDR1 is MRHNA and CDR2 is SNTAGT. V lost 5 bases and J 7 bases, leaving 11 bases between the germline ends. The CDR3 contains 13 residues. In DNA form, the CDR3 reads TGTGCCAGCAGTCACAGGGAGGGCGGGGAGCTGTTTTTT. This sequence encodes CASSHREGGELFF.

This clone occurred a few times. V is TRBV3-1 (or the pseudogene TRBV3-2) and J is TRBJ1-6; TRBD1 is a possible D gene (6 bases). Trimming shortened V by 4 bases and J by 6 bases, and 13 bases separated the two germline ends. The germline V gene encodes CDR1 LGHDT and CDR2 YNNKEL (reference sequence). The length of the CDR3 is 15 residues. Here the CDR3 reads CASSLKQGFNSPLHF. In nucleotides, the CDR3 is TGTGCCAGCAGCCTAAAACAGGGTTTTAATTCACCCCTCCACTTT.

CDR3 DNA sequence: TGTGCCAGTAGTACCGAAGGGAGTGCTAATCAGCCCCAGCATTTT. Protein sequence: CASSTEGSANQPQHF. This rearrangement joins TRBV19 to TRBJ1-5, with unresolved D. V lost 4 bases and J lost 4, with 14 bases in between. Germline V gives CDR1 LNHDA, CDR2 SQIVND (reference sequence). The CDR3 consists of 15 residues.

The rearrangement joins TRBV5-1 to TRBJ2-1; tentative D call: TRBD2 (5 bases). Trimming removed 0 bases from V and 2 bases from J, with 9 bases in between. The CDR3 is made up of 15 amino acids. CDR1 and CDR2 (germline): SGHRS, YFSETQ. In DNA, the CDR3 is TGCGCCAGCAGCTTGGGTACTAGTGCCTACAATGAGCAGTTCTTC. Amino acids: CASSLGTSAYNEQFF.

This clone was recorded a few times. The CDR3 region is CASSSGQGVETQYF. The CDR3 coding sequence is TGTGCCAGCAGTTCGGGACAGGGGGTAGAGACCCAGTACTTC. This rearrangement joins TRBV28 to TRBJ2-5; 11 bases match TRBD1. The CDR3 loop spans 14 amino acids. Germline V lookup: CDR1 MDHEN, CDR2 SYDVKM. The V gene end was trimmed by 4 bases and the J gene end by 4 bases; junction bases not matched to a gene: 2.

The chain joins TRBV12-3 or TRBV12-4 to TRBJ2-2; no firm D call. Trimming removed 3 bases from V and 7 bases from J, with 3 bases in between. This CDR3 spans 11 amino acids. CDR3 protein: CASSFSGELFF. The CDR3 nucleotides read TGTGCCAGCAGTTTCAGCGGGGAGCTGTTTTTT.

This clone showed up many times. Other nucleotide sequences from this sample produce the same CDR3. V is TRBV28 and J is TRBJ2-1; 8 bases align to TRBD2. The germline V gene encodes CDR1 MDHEN and CDR2 SYDVKM. With V trimmed by 6 bases and J by 8 bases, 18 bases remained unmatched. The CDR3 loop spans 17 amino acids. CDR3 DNA: TGTGCCAGCAGCTATAACAAACTAGCGGACCTGGTGGATGAGCAGTTCTTC. Protein: CASSYNKLADLVDEQFF.

This clone came up once. V gene TRBV5-1 combines with J gene TRBJ1-3; possibly TRBD1 for D (6 bases). Germline V gene lookup returns CDR1 SGHRS and CDR2 YFSETQ. The CDR3 is 15 amino acids. The germline V and J ends were trimmed by 4 bases and 0 bases, with 11 bases remaining between them. This CDR3 reads CASSEGVYSGNTIYF. CDR3 bases: TGCGCCAGCAGCGAGGGGGTCTACTCTGGAAACACCATATATTTT.

The chain combines TRBV2 with TRBJ1-5; 8 bases map to TRBD1. The junction had 8 bases not matched to a gene; V was cut back by 6 bases and J by 4 bases. The CDR3 totals 15 residues. Germline loops: CDR1 SNHLY, CDR2 FYNNEI. Here the CDR3 reads CASRRGDRFNQPQHF. The CDR3 DNA follows: TGTGCCAGCAGGAGGGGGGACAGGTTTAATCAGCCCCAGCATTTT.

This chain connects TRBV10-3 to TRBJ2-3, with 9 positions matching TRBD2. Germline values: CDR1 ENHRY, CDR2 SYGVKD. There are 15 residues in the CDR3. V was clipped by 7 bases and J by 2 bases; unmatched bases: 7. The CDR3 region has the DNA TGTGCCATCACCTCTGCGGGAGGGACCACAGATACGCAGTATTTT. Residues: CAITSAGGTTDTQYF.

The rearrangement uses TRBV7-2 and TRBJ1-5; D not certain. Germline values: CDR1 SGHTA, CDR2 FQGNSA. The CDR3 spans 13 residues. V lost 3 bases and J 4 bases, leaving 7 bases between the germline ends. DNA of the CDR3: TGTGCCAGCAGCTTTAGGGAGAATCAGCCCCAGCATTTT. The encoded protein is CASSFRENQPQHF. The full variable domain, its missing parts supplied by reference TRBV7-2 and TRBJ1-5, is GAGVSQSPSNKVTEKGKDVELRCDPISGHTALYWYRQSLGQGLEFLIYFQGNSAPDKSGLPSDRFSAERTGGSVSTLTIQRTQQEDSAVYLCASSFRENQPQHFGDGTRLSIL.

This rearrangement joins TRBV4-3 to TRBJ2-3; D unresolved. CDR1 LGHNA and CDR2 YSLEER come from the germline V gene. This CDR3 has 14 residues. Trimming stripped 0 bases from V and 7 bases from J, with 11 bases between. The CDR3 DNA reads TGCGCCAGCAGCCAAGATCGAGTTCCCCATACGCAGTATTTT. It yields the protein CASSQDRVPHTQYF.

The V and J genes are TRBV5-4 and TRBJ1-1; tentatively, D is TRBD1 (5 bases). This CDR3 region has 15 residues. CDR1 SGHNT and CDR2 YYREEE come from the germline V gene (reference sequence). V shed 2 bases and J shed 0 bases, with 11 bases lying between them. In DNA form, the CDR3 reads TGTGCCAGCAGCTTTGAGGGGAGGATGAACACTGAAGCTTTCTTT. Translation: CASSFEGRMNTEAFF. The whole variable domain, filled in from reference TRBV5-4 and TRBJ1-1, reads ETGVTQSPTHLIKTRGQQVTLRCSSQSGHNTVSWYQQALGQGPQFIFQYYREEENGRGNFPPRFSGLQFPNYSSELNVNALELDDSALYLCASSFEGRMNTEAFFGQGTRLTVV.

The chain uses TRBV12-3 or TRBV12-4 and TRBJ2-7; D is ambiguous. The CDR3 is made up of 12 amino acids. Trimming left V 6 bases short and J 3 bases short, with 9 bases between. CDR3 sequence (DNA): TGTGCCAGCAGCCGTAGCTACTACGAGCAGTACTTC. As protein: CASSRSYYEQYF.

J is TRBJ1-2 and V is TRBV5-1, with D possibly being TRBD1 (5 bases). CDR1 SGHRS and CDR2 YFSETQ come from the germline V gene. Trimming stripped 5 bases from V and 2 bases from J, with 13 bases between. This CDR3 has 14 amino acids. This chain's CDR3 is CASRMAGGNYGYTF. CDR3 in DNA: TGCGCCAGCAGAATGGCCGGGGGGAACTATGGCTACACCTTC.

The chain combines TRBV28 with TRBJ1-3, with D maybe TRBD1 (5 bases). The CDR3 has 16 residues. Germline V gene data show CDR1 as MDHEN and CDR2 as SYDVKM. Trimming shortened V by 3 bases and J by 4 bases, and 16 bases separated the two germline ends. The CDR3 sequence is CASSFPQGMGGNTIYF. In DNA form, the CDR3 reads TGTGCCAGCAGTTTCCCCCAGGGAATGGGAGGAAACACCATATATTTT.